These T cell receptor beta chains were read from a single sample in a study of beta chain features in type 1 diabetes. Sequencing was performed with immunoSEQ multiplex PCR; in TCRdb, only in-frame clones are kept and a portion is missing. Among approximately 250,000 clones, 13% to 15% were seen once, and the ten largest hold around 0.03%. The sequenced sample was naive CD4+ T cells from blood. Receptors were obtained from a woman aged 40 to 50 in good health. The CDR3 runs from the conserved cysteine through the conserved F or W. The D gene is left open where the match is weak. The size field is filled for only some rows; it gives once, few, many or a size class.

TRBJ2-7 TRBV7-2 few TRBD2 TGTGCCAGCAGCTCGAGCGGGGGTTACGAGCAGTACTTC CASSSSGGYEQYF
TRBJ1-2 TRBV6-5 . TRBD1 TGTGCCAGCAGTTATGCCGGGACAGAGAACAACTATGGCTACACCTTC CASSYAGTENNYGYTF
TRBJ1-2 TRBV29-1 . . TGCAGCGTGTCCGATGGCTACACCTTC CSVSDGYTF
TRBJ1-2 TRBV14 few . TGTGCCAGCAGCCCGATACAGGGTAACTATGGCTACACCTTC CASSPIQGNYGYTF
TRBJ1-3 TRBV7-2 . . TGTGCCAGCAGCTTAGATAGCGGAAACACCATATATTTT CASSLDSGNTIYF
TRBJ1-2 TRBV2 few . TGTGCCAGCAGTGAAAGAGGGAGCTACACCTTC CASSERGSYTF
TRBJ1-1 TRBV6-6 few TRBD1 TGTGCCAGCAATCGGTCAGGGGGCAAAAACACTGAAGCTTTCTTT CASNRSGGKNTEAFF
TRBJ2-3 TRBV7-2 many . TGTGCCAGCAGCTTCTTCACAGATACGCAGTATTTT CASSFFTDTQYF
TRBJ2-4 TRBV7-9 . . TGTGCCAGCAGCTTAACAGGCACCTCAAACATTCAGTACTTC CASSLTGTSNIQYF
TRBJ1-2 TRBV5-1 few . TGCGCCAGCAGCTTGCAGGGGCAGGACTATGGCTACACCTTC CASSLQGQDYGYTF
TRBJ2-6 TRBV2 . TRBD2 TGTGCCAGCAGGGGACTAGCGGGGATGACCCTCTCTGGGGCCAACGTCCTGACTTTC CASRGLAGMTLSGANVLTF
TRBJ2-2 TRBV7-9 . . TGTGCCAGCAGCCTGGGGCGTGTGAGCGGGGAGCTGTTTTTT CASSLGRVSGELFF
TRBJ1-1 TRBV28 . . TGTGCCAGCACAAAACCGGTGGGGGGGTGGACTGAAGCTTTCTTT CASTKPVGGWTEAFF
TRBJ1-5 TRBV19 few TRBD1 TGTGCCAGTCAGGACAGGGGCAATCAGCCCCAGCATTTT CASQDRGNQPQHF
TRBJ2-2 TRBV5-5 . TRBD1 TGTGCCAGCAGCTTGGTGGGGACAGCGAACACCGGGGAGCTGTTTTTT CASSLVGTANTGELFF
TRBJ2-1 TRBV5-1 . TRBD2 TGCGCCAGCGAGATTAGCGGGGGCTCCTACAATGAGCAGTTCTTC CASEISGGSYNEQFF
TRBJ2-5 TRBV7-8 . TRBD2 TGTGCCAGCAGCCACGGTAGCGGGGCTCCAAGGAGGGACCAGTACTTC CASSHGSGAPRRDQYF
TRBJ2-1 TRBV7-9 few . TGTGCCAGCAGCTTTCAGGGTATCAATGAGCAGTTCTTC CASSFQGINEQFF
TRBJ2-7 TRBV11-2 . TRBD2 TGTGCCAGCAGCTTAGTTGCGGCTAGCGGGGGTATCTACGAGCAGTACTTC CASSLVAASGGIYEQYF
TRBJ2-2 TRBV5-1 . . TGCGCCAGCAGCTTGCTGACCGGGAGCACCGGGGAGCTGTTTTTT CASSLLTGSTGELFF
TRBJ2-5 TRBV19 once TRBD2 TGTGCCAGTAGTATGTATGCTAGCGGGGATCAAGAGACCCAGTACTTC CASSMYASGDQETQYF
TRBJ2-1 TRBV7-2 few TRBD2 TGTGCCAGCAGCTTAGTCGGACTAGCGGGGGAGCAGTTCTTC CASSLVGLAGEQFF
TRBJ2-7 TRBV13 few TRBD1 TGTGCCAGCAGTGTCGCGGGACAGGGGGCAAACTACGAGCAGTACTTC CASSVAGQGANYEQYF
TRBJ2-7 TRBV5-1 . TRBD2 TGCGCCAGCAGCGGTGGACTAGCGGGGAGGGGGCAGTACTTC CASSGGLAGRGQYF
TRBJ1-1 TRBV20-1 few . TGCAGTGCGCTAAACACTGAAGCTTTCTTT CSALNTEAFF
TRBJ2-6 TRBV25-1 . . TGTGCCAGCACCGGCTCTGGGGCCAACGTCCTGACTTTC CASTGSGANVLTF
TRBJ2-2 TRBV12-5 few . TGTGCTAGTGGTCTCCGGGTCCTCGAGGCCGGGGAGCTGTTTTTT CASGLRVLEAGELFF
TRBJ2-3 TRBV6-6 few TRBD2 TGTGCCACAAGGGCTAGCGGTGTCACAGATACGCAGTATTTT CATRASGVTDTQYF
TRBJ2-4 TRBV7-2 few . TGTGCCAGCAGCCCACGGTTCGGGAAAAACATTCAGTACTTC CASSPRFGKNIQYF
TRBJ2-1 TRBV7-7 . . TGTGCCAGCAGCCCGGGGAATGCGTACAATGAGCAGTTCTTC CASSPGNAYNEQFF
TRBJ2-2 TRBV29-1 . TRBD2 TGCAGCGTTGATCCCAGCGGGGGGAACACCGGGGAGCTGTTTTTT CSVDPSGGNTGELFF
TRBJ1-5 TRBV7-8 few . TGTGCCAGCAGCCCCGACAGGTTCGGCCAGCCCCAGCATTTT CASSPDRFGQPQHF
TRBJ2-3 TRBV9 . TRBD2 TGTGCCAGCAGCCTAAGAACGGGACTAGCGGTGAGCACAGATACGCAGTATTTT CASSLRTGLAVSTDTQYF
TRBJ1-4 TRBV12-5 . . TGTGCTAGTGGTTTCGTGAGGGCTAATGAAAAACTGTTTTTT CASGFVRANEKLFF
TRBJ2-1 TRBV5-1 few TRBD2 TGCGCCAGCAAAATAGCGGGGGGCTACAATGAGCAGTTCTTC CASKIAGGYNEQFF
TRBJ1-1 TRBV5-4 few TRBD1 TGTGCCAGCACCCCCCCACTGACAGGGACTCGAAACACTGAAGCTTTCTTT CASTPPLTGTRNTEAFF
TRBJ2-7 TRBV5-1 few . TGCGCCAGCAGGGAGGCGACTAACCTCTACGAGCAGTACTTC CASREATNLYEQYF